The text below deals with one T cell receptor beta chain. The antigen is not known. These data come from a study of post-analysis software for immune sequencing data. For the study at large: Recorded subtypes: relapsing-remitting, secondary progressive, progressive-relapsing; some patients unannotated. General observations from the study: In patients, TRBV5-6, TRBV5-1 and TRBV20-1 belonged to four or five TRBV segments found more frequently than in controls.

V lost 6 bases and J lost 9; bases outside the gene matches: 8. The CDR3 has 14 amino acids. Sequencing libraries made from TCR beta cDNA carried unique molecular identifiers. MiXCR was run by TCRdb on the PCR reads, yielding one entry per CDR3 protein. The sample records hundreds of thousands of distinct CDR3 sequences, 55% to 60% being singletons. The gene calls are TRBV12-3 or TRBV12-4 and TRBJ2-1; 10 positions match TRBD1. The TCR originated in a girl aged 2-10 years with multiple sclerosis. The sample comprised blood. CDR3: CASSLKTGGSEQFF. CDR3 DNA sequence: TGTGCCAGCAGCCTTAAGACAGGGGGCAGTGAGCAGTTCTTC.